This T cell receptor beta chain was found in a study of shared clonotypes between healthy human individuals. Repertoires were generated with immunoSEQ multiplex PCR, while TCRdb's copy carries only in-frame clones and drops some. Among 1 million to 1.3 million clones, more than 75% were seen once, and the ten largest hold more than 0.55%. The germline gives CDR1 SGHTA, CDR2 FQGNSA. V lost 2 bases to trimming and J lost 7 bases, with 23 bases between them. The length of the CDR3 is 17 residues. This TCR came from a man between 18 and 35 years old in good health. Some clones in this sample may be carry-over from other donors' samples. The chain couples TRBV7-2 to TRBJ1-2, with D perhaps TRBD1 (5 bases). The sample was memory CD4+ T cells from PBMCs. Subset in this sample: CD45RA-negative fraction. For the CDR3, the DNA is TGTGCCAGCAGCTTATACGCAGGCAACGACTGGGGGGGTGGCTACACCTTC. Amino acid sequence: CASSLYAGNDWGGGYTF.